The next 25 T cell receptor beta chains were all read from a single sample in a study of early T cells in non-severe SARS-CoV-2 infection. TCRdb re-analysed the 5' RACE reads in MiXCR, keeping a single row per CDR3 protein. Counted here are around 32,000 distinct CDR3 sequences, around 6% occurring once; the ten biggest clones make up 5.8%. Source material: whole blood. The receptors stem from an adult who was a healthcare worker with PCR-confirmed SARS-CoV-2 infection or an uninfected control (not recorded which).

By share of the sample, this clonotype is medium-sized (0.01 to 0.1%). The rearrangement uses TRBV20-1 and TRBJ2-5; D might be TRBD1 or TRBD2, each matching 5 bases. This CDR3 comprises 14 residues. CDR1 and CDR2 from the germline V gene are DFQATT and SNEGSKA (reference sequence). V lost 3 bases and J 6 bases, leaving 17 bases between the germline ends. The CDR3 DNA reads TGCAGTGCTAGTGTCTTGGGGGAAGTCAAGACCCAGTACTTC. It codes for CSASVLGEVKTQYF.

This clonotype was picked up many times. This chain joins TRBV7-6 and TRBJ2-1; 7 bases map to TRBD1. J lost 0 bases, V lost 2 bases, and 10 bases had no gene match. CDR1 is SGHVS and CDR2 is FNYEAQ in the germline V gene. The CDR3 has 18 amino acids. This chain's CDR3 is CASSLRVTGTDSYNEQFF. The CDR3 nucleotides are TGTGCCAGCAGCTTAAGGGTCACCGGGACAGACTCCTACAATGAGCAGTTCTTC.

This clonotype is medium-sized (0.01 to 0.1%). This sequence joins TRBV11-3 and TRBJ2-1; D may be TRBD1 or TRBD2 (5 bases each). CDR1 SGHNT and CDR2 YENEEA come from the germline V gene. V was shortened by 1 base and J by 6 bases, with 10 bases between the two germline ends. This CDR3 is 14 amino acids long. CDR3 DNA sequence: TGTGCCAGCAGCTTAGCCGGGACGATCAATGAGCAGTTCTTC. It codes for CASSLAGTINEQFF. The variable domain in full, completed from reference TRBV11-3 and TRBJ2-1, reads EAGVVQSPRYKIIEKKQPVAFWCNPISGHNTLYWYLQNLGQGPELLIRYENEEAVDDSQLPKDRFSAERLKGVDSTLKIQPAELGDSAVYLCASSLAGTINEQFFGPGTRLTVL.

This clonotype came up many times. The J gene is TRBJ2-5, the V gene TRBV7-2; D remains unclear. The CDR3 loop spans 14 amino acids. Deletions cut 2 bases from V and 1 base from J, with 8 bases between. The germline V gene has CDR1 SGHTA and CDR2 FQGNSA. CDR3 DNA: TGTGCCAGCAGCTTACGGTGGGGCCAAGAGACCCAGTACTTC. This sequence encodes CASSLRWGQETQYF.

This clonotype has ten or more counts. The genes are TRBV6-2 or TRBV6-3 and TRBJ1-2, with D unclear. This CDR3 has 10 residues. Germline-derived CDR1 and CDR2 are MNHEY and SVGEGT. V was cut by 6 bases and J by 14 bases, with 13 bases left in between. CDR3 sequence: CASRWTDQTF. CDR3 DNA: TGTGCCAGCAGGTGGACCGACCAAACCTTC.

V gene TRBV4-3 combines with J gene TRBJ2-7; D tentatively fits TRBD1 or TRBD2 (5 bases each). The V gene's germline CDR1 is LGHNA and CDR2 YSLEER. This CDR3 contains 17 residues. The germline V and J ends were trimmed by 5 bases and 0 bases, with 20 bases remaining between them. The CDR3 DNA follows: TGCGCCAGCAGCTATAAAACCGGGACCTCTGACTCCTACGAGCAGTACTTC. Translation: CASSYKTGTSDSYEQYF.

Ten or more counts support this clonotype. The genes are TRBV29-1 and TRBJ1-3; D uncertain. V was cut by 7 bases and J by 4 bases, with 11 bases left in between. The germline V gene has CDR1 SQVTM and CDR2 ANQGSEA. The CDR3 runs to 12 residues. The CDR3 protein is CSAGPRGNTIYF. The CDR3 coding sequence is TGCAGCGCCGGGCCGAGGGGAAACACCATATATTTT.

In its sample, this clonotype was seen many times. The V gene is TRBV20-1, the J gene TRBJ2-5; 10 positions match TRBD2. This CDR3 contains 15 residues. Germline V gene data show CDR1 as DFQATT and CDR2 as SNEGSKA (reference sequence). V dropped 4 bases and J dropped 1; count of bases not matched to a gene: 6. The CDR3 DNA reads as TGCAGTGCTATTAGACTAGCGGGTAGCCAAGAGACCCAGTACTTC. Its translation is CSAIRLAGSQETQYF.

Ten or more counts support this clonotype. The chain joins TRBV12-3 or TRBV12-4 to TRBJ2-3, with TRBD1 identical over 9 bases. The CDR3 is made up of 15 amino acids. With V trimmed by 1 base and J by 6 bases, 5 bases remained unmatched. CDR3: CASSLEGTGIDTQYF. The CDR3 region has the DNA TGTGCCAGCAGTTTAGAGGGGACAGGGATCGATACGCAGTATTTT.

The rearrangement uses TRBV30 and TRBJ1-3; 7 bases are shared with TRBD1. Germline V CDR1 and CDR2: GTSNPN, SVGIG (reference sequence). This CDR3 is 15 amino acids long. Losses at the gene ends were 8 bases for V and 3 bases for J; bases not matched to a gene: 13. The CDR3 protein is CAQTLSGGIGNTIYF. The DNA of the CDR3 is TGTGCCCAAACTCTCTCAGGGGGGATTGGAAACACCATATATTTT.

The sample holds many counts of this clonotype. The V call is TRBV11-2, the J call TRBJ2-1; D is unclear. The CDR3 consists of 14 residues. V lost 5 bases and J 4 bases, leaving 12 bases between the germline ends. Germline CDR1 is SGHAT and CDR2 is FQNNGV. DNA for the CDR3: TGTGCCAGCAGCCCTCGCTTGGGGTACAATGAGCAGTTCTTC. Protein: CASSPRLGYNEQFF.

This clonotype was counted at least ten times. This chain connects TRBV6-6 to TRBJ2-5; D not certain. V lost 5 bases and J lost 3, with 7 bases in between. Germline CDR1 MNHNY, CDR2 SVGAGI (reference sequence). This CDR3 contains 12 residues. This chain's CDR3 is CASSRLEETQYF. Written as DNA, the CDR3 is TGTGCCAGCAGTCGACTGGAAGAGACCCAGTACTTC.

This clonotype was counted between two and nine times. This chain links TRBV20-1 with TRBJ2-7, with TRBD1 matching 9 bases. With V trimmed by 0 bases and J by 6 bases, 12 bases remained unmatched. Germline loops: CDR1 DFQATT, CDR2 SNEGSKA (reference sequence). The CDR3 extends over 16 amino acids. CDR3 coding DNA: TGCAGTGCTAGAGATCATAAAGGACAGGGGCGCATCGAGCAGTACTTC. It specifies CSARDHKGQGRIEQYF.

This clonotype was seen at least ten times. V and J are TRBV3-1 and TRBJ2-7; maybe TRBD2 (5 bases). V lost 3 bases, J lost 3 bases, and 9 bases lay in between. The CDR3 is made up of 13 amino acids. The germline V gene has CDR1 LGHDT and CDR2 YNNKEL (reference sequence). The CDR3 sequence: CASSQRSGYEQYF. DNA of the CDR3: TGTGCCAGCAGCCAGCGGAGCGGCTACGAGCAGTACTTC.

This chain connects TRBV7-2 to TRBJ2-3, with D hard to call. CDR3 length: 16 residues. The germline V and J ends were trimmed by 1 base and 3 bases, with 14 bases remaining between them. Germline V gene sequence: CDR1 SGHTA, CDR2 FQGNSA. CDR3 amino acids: CASSLGSRVGTDTQYF. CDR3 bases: TGTGCCAGCAGCTTAGGCTCCCGCGTCGGGACAGATACGCAGTATTTT. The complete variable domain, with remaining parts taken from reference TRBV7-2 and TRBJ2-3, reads GAGVSQSPSNKVTEKGKDVELRCDPISGHTALYWYRQSLGQGLEFLIYFQGNSAPDKSGLPSDRFSAERTGGSVSTLTIQRTQQEDSAVYLCASSLGSRVGTDTQYFGPGTRLTVL.

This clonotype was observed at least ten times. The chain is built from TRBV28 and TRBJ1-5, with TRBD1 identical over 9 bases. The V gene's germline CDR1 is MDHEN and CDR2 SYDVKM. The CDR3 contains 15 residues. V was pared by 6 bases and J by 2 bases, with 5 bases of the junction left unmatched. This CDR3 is CASSTGGVGNQPQHF. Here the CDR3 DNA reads TGTGCCAGCAGCACAGGGGGCGTAGGCAATCAGCCCCAGCATTTT.

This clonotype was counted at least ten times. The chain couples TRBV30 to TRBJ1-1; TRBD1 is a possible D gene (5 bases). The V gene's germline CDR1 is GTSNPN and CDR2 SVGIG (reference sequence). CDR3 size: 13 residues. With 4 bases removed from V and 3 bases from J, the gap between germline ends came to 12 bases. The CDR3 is CAWTFGGDTEAFF. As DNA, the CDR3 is TGTGCCTGGACTTTCGGGGGAGACACTGAAGCTTTCTTT.

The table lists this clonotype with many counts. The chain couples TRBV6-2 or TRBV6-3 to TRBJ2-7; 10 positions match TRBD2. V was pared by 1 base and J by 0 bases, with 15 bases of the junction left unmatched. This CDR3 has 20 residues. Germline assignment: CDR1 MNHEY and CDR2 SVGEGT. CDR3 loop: CASSYYPGQASGGPSYEQYF. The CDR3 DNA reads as TGTGCCAGCAGTTACTACCCAGGACAAGCTAGCGGGGGACCCTCCTACGAGCAGTACTTC.

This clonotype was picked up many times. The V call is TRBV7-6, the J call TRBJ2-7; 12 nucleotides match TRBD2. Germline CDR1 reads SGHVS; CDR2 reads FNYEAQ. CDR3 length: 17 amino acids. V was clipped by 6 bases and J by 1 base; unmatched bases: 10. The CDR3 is CASSFSTSGGSSYEQYF. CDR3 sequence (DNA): TGTGCCAGCAGTTTTTCCACTAGCGGGGGGTCATCCTACGAGCAGTACTTC.

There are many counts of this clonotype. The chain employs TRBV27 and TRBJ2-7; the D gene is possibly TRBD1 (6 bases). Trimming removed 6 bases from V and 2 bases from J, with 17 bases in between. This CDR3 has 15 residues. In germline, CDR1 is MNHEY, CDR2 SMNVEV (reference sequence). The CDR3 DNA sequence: TGTGCCAGCAGGATCAGGACAGAACTGACCTACGAGCAGTACTTC. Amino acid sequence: CASRIRTELTYEQYF.

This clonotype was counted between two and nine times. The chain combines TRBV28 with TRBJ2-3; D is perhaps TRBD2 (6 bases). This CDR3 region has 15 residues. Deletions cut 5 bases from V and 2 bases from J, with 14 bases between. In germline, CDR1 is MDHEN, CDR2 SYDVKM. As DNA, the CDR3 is TGTGCCAGCAGTCTTGCCGGGGGTATCACAGATACGCAGTATTTT. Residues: CASSLAGGITDTQYF. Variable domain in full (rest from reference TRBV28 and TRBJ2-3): DVKVTQSSRYLVKRTGEKVFLECVQDMDHENMFWYRQDPGLGLRLIYFSYDVKMKEKGDIPEGYSVSREKKERFSLILESASTNQTSMYLCASSLAGGITDTQYFGPGTRLTVL.

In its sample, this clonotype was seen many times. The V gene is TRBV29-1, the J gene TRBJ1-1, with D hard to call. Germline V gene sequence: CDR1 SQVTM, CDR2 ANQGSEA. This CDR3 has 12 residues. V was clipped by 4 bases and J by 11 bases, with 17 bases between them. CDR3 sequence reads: CSVAGQAVEAFF. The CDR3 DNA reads TGCAGCGTTGCTGGCCAGGCAGTCGAGGCTTTCTTT.

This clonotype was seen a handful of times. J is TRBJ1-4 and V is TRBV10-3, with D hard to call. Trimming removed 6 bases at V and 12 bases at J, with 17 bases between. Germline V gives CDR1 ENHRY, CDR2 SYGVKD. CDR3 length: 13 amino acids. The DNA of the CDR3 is TGTGCCATCAGCTTGGCTGTGGGTCGGGAACTGTTTTTT. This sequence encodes CAISLAVGRELFF.

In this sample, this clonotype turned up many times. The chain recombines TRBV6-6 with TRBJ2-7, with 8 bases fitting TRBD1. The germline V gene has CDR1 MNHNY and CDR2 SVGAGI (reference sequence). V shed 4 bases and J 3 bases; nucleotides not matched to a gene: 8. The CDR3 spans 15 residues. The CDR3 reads CASSWGLTGDYEQYF. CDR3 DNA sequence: TGTGCCAGCAGTTGGGGCCTGACAGGGGACTACGAGCAGTACTTC.

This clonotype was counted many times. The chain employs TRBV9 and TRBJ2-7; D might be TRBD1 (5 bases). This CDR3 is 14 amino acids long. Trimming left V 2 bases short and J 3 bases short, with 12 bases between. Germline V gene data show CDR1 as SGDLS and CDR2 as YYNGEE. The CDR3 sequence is CASSVTSDIYEQYF. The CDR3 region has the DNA TGTGCCAGCAGCGTTACTTCGGACATCTACGAGCAGTACTTC.